The 19 T cell receptor beta chains below were found in one sample sequenced in a study of a mutant IDH1 vaccine in newly diagnosed glioma. Here immunoSEQ multiplex PCR was the method, and the copy in TCRdb shows in-frame clones only, minus some. This sample has 70,000 to 90,000 clones, with around 90% found just once. Time point of the sample: week 5, during vaccination. Topical imiquimod was applied with each vaccine dose, which held 300 ug of mutant IDH1 20-mer peptide. For these TCRs, the target antigens are not known. The specimen comprised PBMCs, sampled from a glioma patient whose treatment included an IDH1 peptide vaccine. These receptors all stem from a woman between 45 and 65 years old with glioma.

J is TRBJ2-5 and V is TRBV11-2; 9 bases are a match to TRBD2. V shed 5 bases and J 2 bases; nucleotides not matched to a gene: 3. Germline V gene data show CDR1 as SGHAT and CDR2 as FQNNGV. This CDR3 contains 14 residues. The CDR3 sequence: CASSRGGGQETQYF. The CDR3 DNA follows: TGTGCCAGCAGCCGCGGGGGGGGGCAAGAGACCCAGTACTTC.

The chain carries TRBV6-5 and TRBJ1-1; maybe TRBD1 (6 bases). Germline CDR1 MNHEY, CDR2 SVGAGI. Trimming stripped 6 bases from V and 3 bases from J, with 11 bases between. The CDR3 runs to 13 residues. The CDR3 DNA sequence: TGTGCCAGCAGATTTTACAGGGACACTGAAGCTTTCTTT. This codes for CASRFYRDTEAFF.

The chain uses TRBV19 and TRBJ2-7; possible D gene TRBD2, 5 bases. The CDR3 loop spans 14 amino acids. Germline V gene lookup returns CDR1 LNHDA and CDR2 SQIVND (reference sequence). Trimming removed 6 bases at V and 7 bases at J, with 19 bases between. CDR3 protein: CASSAVGIRGEQYF. In DNA, the CDR3 is TGTGCCAGTAGCGCCGTGGGGATCCGGGGTGAGCAGTACTTC.

This chain uses TRBV4-1 with TRBJ2-1; perhaps TRBD1 as D (6 bases). V was pared by 4 bases and J by 0 bases, with 10 bases between. CDR1 is MGHRA, CDR2 YSYEKL, per germline. This CDR3 has 15 residues. The CDR3 here is CASSPGQSSYNEQFF. The CDR3 nucleotides are TGCGCCAGCAGCCCGGGACAAAGCTCCTACAATGAGCAGTTCTTC.

V and J are TRBV6-5 and TRBJ1-3, with 8 bases that match TRBD1. CDR1 is MNHEY, CDR2 SVGAGI, per germline. This CDR3 comprises 14 residues. V dropped 7 bases and J dropped 3; count of bases not matched to a gene: 5. CDR3 protein: CASTSDRVGNTIYF. In nucleotides, the CDR3 is TGTGCCAGCACCTCGGACAGGGTTGGAAACACCATATATTTT.

This sequence joins TRBV9 and TRBJ2-3, with D possibly TRBD2 on 6 matching bases. The CDR3 covers 15 residues. The V end was cut by 0 bases, the J end by 1 base, with 9 bases between. Germline V gives CDR1 SGDLS, CDR2 YYNGEE. The CDR3 region has the DNA TGTGCCAGCAGCGTAGTGGCTAGCGGCACAGATACGCAGTATTTT. Translation gives CASSVVASGTDTQYF.

The chain has TRBV10-1 and TRBJ2-2; weak D call: TRBD1 (5 bases). From germline, CDR1 is WNHNN and CDR2 SYGVQD (reference sequence). This CDR3 is built from 12 residues. V gave up 5 bases and J gave up 5 bases, with 6 bases separating them. The CDR3, as DNA: TGCGCCAGCAGTAGACAGACCGGGGAGCTGTTTTTT. Translated, it gives CASSRQTGELFF.

The J gene is TRBJ1-1, the V gene TRBV19; 10 nucleotides match TRBD1. V shed 3 bases and J 4 bases; nucleotides not matched to a gene: 5. Germline CDR1 reads LNHDA; CDR2 reads SQIVND (reference sequence). This CDR3 is 15 amino acids long. The CDR3 sequence: CASSMTGGEGTEAFF. CDR3 sequence (DNA): TGTGCCAGTAGTATGACAGGGGGCGAGGGCACTGAAGCTTTCTTT.

The chain is built from TRBV10-1 and TRBJ1-3, with 8 bases identical to TRBD1. The CDR3 length is 13 residues. With V trimmed by 9 bases and J by 3 bases, 4 bases remained unmatched. CDR1 is WNHNN, CDR2 SYGVQD, per germline (reference sequence). Written as DNA, the CDR3 is TGCGCCAGTCAGGGGGCGCTTGGAAACACCATATATTTT. The encoded protein is CASQGALGNTIYF.

This clone was observed once. CDR3 protein: CASSLWGSGELFF. DNA for the CDR3: TGTGCCAGCAGTTTATGGGGTTCCGGGGAGCTGTTTTTT. This rearrangement joins TRBV28 to TRBJ2-2; no firm D call. The V end lost 0 bases, the J end lost 6 bases, and 5 bases lay between the germline ends. Per the germline V gene, CDR1 is MDHEN and CDR2 is SYDVKM. CDR3 length: 13 amino acids. Full variable domain (missing parts from reference TRBV28 and TRBJ2-2): DVKVTQSSRYLVKRTGEKVFLECVQDMDHENMFWYRQDPGLGLRLIYFSYDVKMKEKGDIPEGYSVSREKKERFSLILESASTNQTSMYLCASSLWGSGELFFGEGSRLTVL.

J is TRBJ1-4 and V is TRBV10-2; D remains unclear. The V gene lost 6 bases and the J gene lost 4 bases, with 9 bases spanning the gap. The CDR3 is made up of 13 amino acids. Germline lookup yields CDR1 WSHSY and CDR2 SAAADI. The chain's CDR3 is CASRAQLNEKLFF. The CDR3 nucleotides are TGCGCCAGCAGGGCCCAGCTTAATGAAAAACTGTTTTTT.

This chain joins TRBV10-3 and TRBJ2-7, with TRBD1 identical over 11 bases. The ends lost 4 bases at V and 4 bases at J; junction bases unmatched: 6. Germline V lookup: CDR1 ENHRY, CDR2 SYGVKD. This CDR3 contains 15 residues. This CDR3 is CAISGWTGGVYEQYF. DNA of the CDR3: TGTGCCATCAGTGGCTGGACAGGGGGCGTTTACGAGCAGTACTTC.

This sequence joins TRBV30 and TRBJ2-6, with D uncertain. Trimming removed 0 bases from V and 2 bases from J, with 8 bases in between. Per germline, CDR1 GTSNPN and CDR2 SVGIG (reference sequence). The CDR3 consists of 15 residues. The CDR3 bases are TGTGCCTGGAGTGTATGGGGTGCTGGGGCCAACGTCCTGACTTTC. Amino acids: CAWSVWGAGANVLTF.

This chain links TRBV19 with TRBJ2-3; D is ambiguous. This CDR3 is built from 14 residues. V lost 5 bases, J lost 0 bases, and 9 bases lay in between. Germline lookup yields CDR1 LNHDA and CDR2 SQIVND (reference sequence). CDR3 DNA: TGTGCCAGTAGTGCGTCCCATAGCACAGATACGCAGTATTTT. Amino acids: CASSASHSTDTQYF.

The chain recombines TRBV7-3 with TRBJ1-1; 7 positions agree with TRBD1. CDR1 and CDR2 from the germline V gene are SGHTA and FQGTGA. CDR3 length: 13 residues. Trimming took 5 bases from V and 10 from J; bases not matched to a gene: 10. The CDR3 sequence is CASSPSGQARAFF. The DNA of the CDR3 is TGTGCCAGCAGCCCCTCCGGACAGGCAAGAGCTTTCTTT.

The chain uses TRBV6-1 and TRBJ2-7, with 7 bases matching TRBD1. Germline loops: CDR1 MNHNS, CDR2 SASEGT. V shed 4 bases and J 4 bases; nucleotides not matched to a gene: 4. The CDR3 has 13 residues. The CDR3 here is CASSGVGQYEQYF. The CDR3 bases are TGTGCCAGCAGTGGGGTGGGACAGTACGAGCAGTACTTC.

The sample holds a few counts of this clone. The rearrangement joins TRBV7-6 to TRBJ2-7; D is unclear. CDR3 length: 14 amino acids. CDR1 and CDR2 from the germline V gene are SGHVS and FNYEAQ. Trimming stripped 5 bases from V and 0 bases from J, with 11 bases between. This chain's CDR3 is CASSVDPSSYEQYF. DNA for the CDR3: TGTGCCAGCAGCGTTGACCCGAGCTCCTACGAGCAGTACTTC.

The table lists this clone with a count of one. The chain couples TRBV5-6 to TRBJ1-2, with 8 bases identical to TRBD1. J was trimmed by 6 bases and V by 4 bases; bases with no gene match: 14. The CDR3 has 16 amino acids. Germline CDR1 reads SGHDT; CDR2 reads YYEEEE. The CDR3 loop is CASSPETGDLRDGYTF. CDR3 DNA: TGTGCCAGCAGCCCCGAGACAGGGGACTTAAGGGATGGCTACACCTTC.

The CDR3 DNA follows: TGTGCCAGCAGTGACAGGGGAGTAAGCAATCAGCCCCAGCATTTT. It is translated as CASSDRGVSNQPQHF. The rearrangement joins TRBV6-1 to TRBJ1-5; the D gene is possibly TRBD1 (6 bases). Germline V CDR1 and CDR2: MNHNS, SASEGT. This CDR3 spans 15 amino acids. Between the trimmed V and J ends, which lost 3 bases and 1 base, there was a span of 10 bases.